This is a list of T cell receptor beta chains from one sample in a study of metastatic and nonmetastatic thyroid tumors. TCRdb re-called the PCR reads via MiXCR. Of some 25,000 clones detected, 19% appear once; the ten largest clones hold roughly 4.8%. Sequenced: blood. The receptors stem from a male donor with papillary thyroid cancer or a benign thyroid nodule (not recorded which). Some clones in this sample may be carry-over from other donors' samples. Each CDR3 is given with its conserved first and last residue. D genes are given only for firm matches. Clone size, where shown, is once, few, many, or a class for clones that have expanded.

TGTGCCAGCAGTGAGTCAGGGCTCCTGGCGGACACTGAAGCTTTCTTT	CASSESGLLADTEAFF	TRBJ1-1	TRBV2	.	many
TGTGCCACCAGTGATCGTCGACTAGCGGGGTACTACAATGAGCAGTTCTTC	CATSDRRLAGYYNEQFF	TRBJ2-1	TRBV24-1	TRBD2	medium-sized
TGTGCCAGCAGTCCCGTGGGGGTGGACACTGAAGCTTTCTTT	CASSPVGVDTEAFF	TRBJ1-1	TRBV28	.	many
TGTGCTAGTGGTTTGTTACGTTCGGGGAATCAGCCCCAACATTTT	CASGLLRSGNQPQHF	TRBJ1-5	TRBV12-5	.	.
TGCGCCAGCAGCTCGGACGGGATTTATGGCTACACCTTC	CASSSDGIYGYTF	TRBJ1-2	TRBV5-1	.	few
TGTGCCAGCAGCCACCTTTCTGGGGGGAACGGGGTGCAGTACTTC	CASSHLSGGNGVQYF	TRBJ2-7	TRBV3-1	.	.
TGTGCCAGTAGTATCTCTAGAGATACGCAGTATTTT	CASSISRDTQYF	TRBJ2-3	TRBV19	.	many
TGCGCCAGCAGATTGGGGACAGGGGGCGAGGAGACCAAGTACTTC	CASRLGTGGEETKYF	TRBJ2-5	TRBV5-1	TRBD1	.
TGCGCCAGCAGCTTGATTCCTGGTAGCGGACAAGAGAGCCAGTACTTC	CASSLIPGSGQESQYF	TRBJ2-5	TRBV5-1	.	.
TGTGCCAGCAGCTTATTTGTGGAGGGAGAGCAGTACTTC	CASSLFVEGEQYF	TRBJ2-7	TRBV13	.	.
TGTGCCAGCAGTTTCTGGACTAGCGGGAGGCCCGGGGAGCTGTTTTTT	CASSFWTSGRPGELFF	TRBJ2-2	TRBV12-3/TRBV12-4	TRBD2	.
TGTGCCAGCAGTCCCCAATCTAGCGGGAGGGCCTCCTACGAGCAGTACTTC	CASSPQSSGRASYEQYF	TRBJ2-7	TRBV27	TRBD2	.
TGTGCCAGCAACTCTTACAGACAGGGGAGCCAAGAGACCCAGTACTTC	CASNSYRQGSQETQYF	TRBJ2-5	TRBV12-3/TRBV12-4	TRBD1	medium-sized
TGTGCCAGCAGTATGACGGGAGTTAGCAATCAGCCCCAGCATTTT	CASSMTGVSNQPQHF	TRBJ1-5	TRBV28	.	medium-sized
TGTGCCAGCAGGACAGGCGCTCTGGGCTACACCTTC	CASRTGALGYTF	TRBJ1-2	TRBV28	.	few
TGCGCCAGCAGCGAACTTAGCGGGAGTACAGATACGCATTATTTT	CASSELSGSTDTHYF	TRBJ2-3	TRBV5-1	TRBD2	.
TGTGCCATCAGTGAGATTAGGGTTGAGAGGGATCGTATTAGAAACACCATATATTTT	CAISEIRVERDRIRNTIYF	TRBJ1-3	TRBV10-3	.	many
TGTGCCAGCAGTGACTTTGGACTAGCGGGAGGGGAGTTTGGTGAGCAGTTCTTC	CASSDFGLAGGEFGEQFF	TRBJ2-1	TRBV2	TRBD2	many
TGCGCCAGCAGCGGGTGGGGGGGAACAGATTCACCCCTCCACTTT	CASSGWGGTDSPLHF	TRBJ1-6	TRBV5-1	.	.
TGCGCCAGCAGCTTGGGGGGCTCTGGGGCCAACGTCCTGACTTTC	CASSLGGSGANVLTF	TRBJ2-6	TRBV5-1	.	medium-sized
TGTGCCACCAGCAGACTGGGAGGCGACACCGGGGAGCTGTTTTTT	CATSRLGGDTGELFF	TRBJ2-2	TRBV15	.	medium-sized
TGTGCCAGCAGCCCAGGGATCTTGGCTGGGGCCAACGTCCTGACTTTC	CASSPGILAGANVLTF	TRBJ2-6	TRBV4-2	.	.
TGTGCCAGCAGCTTGGGGGACACCTTCACAGATACGCAGTATTTT	CASSLGDTFTDTQYF	TRBJ2-3	TRBV11-1	.	many
TGCAGTGCTACGGGACTAGCGGGAGTCGAGCAGTACTTC	CSATGLAGVEQYF	TRBJ2-7	TRBV20-1	TRBD2	.
TGTGCCTGGAGTGAAGGGTACGGAAACACCATATATTTT	CAWSEGYGNTIYF	TRBJ1-3	TRBV30	.	.
TGTGCCAGCAGTGTGGGGGAGCCCCGCTCCTACGAGCAGTACTTC	CASSVGEPRSYEQYF	TRBJ2-7	TRBV2	.	medium-sized
TGTGCCAGCAGCGGAAGGGGCAATCAGCCCCAGCATTTT	CASSGRGNQPQHF	TRBJ1-5	TRBV27	.	few
TGCGCCAGCAGCTTGGCCGAGAGGGAGGATACGCAGTATTTT	CASSLAEREDTQYF	TRBJ2-3	TRBV5-1	.	.
TGTGCCAGCAGCGCAGGGGGAGAAAACACTGAAGCTTTCTTT	CASSAGGENTEAFF	TRBJ1-1	TRBV9	TRBD1	many
TGCAGTGCTAGGACTAGCGGACGTTACGAGCAGTACTTC	CSARTSGRYEQYF	TRBJ2-7	TRBV20-1	TRBD2	many
TGTGCCAGCACACCCGATAGCAATCAGCCCCAGCATTTT	CASTPDSNQPQHF	TRBJ1-5	TRBV2	.	many
TGTGCCAGTAGTCGAGCGGGAACCCCCAATGAGCAGTTCTTC	CASSRAGTPNEQFF	TRBJ2-1	TRBV19	TRBD2	medium-sized
TGTGCCAGCAGTTACTCAAACAGGGGCAGTGGCTACACCTTC	CASSYSNRGSGYTF	TRBJ1-2	TRBV6-6	TRBD1	many
TGTGCCAGCATAGATCTAACCGGGGAGCTGTTTTTT	CASIDLTGELFF	TRBJ2-2	TRBV6-1	.	few
TGTGCCAGCAGTTCTCAGATGGAGGGAAACCCCTACGAGCAGTACTTC	CASSSQMEGNPYEQYF	TRBJ2-7	TRBV27	.	few
TGTGCCAGCAGCCAAGATAGCTACGAGCAGTACTTC	CASSQDSYEQYF	TRBJ2-7	TRBV3-1	.	many
TGCGCCAGCAGGCCCGGACTAGCGGGAACCTACGAGCAGTACTTC	CASRPGLAGTYEQYF	TRBJ2-7	TRBV10-2	TRBD2	medium-sized
TGTGCCAGCAGCCCCCGCTGGACTAGCTGCGAGCAGTACTTC	CASSPRWTSCEQYF	TRBJ2-7	TRBV7-3	TRBD2	medium-sized